This T cell receptor beta chain stems from a study of blood T cells in healthy people across ages. Study-wide findings and caveats: Relative to aged donors, long-lived donors carried more naive CD4+ cells and displayed higher diversity.

Primed by a sample-barcoded 5' primer and a J-beta primer mix, a second PCR proceeded for about 6 to 12 cycles. One entry per CDR3 protein results from TCRdb running MiXCR on the 5' RACE reads. Altogether approximately 1,100,000 distinct CDR3 sequences are present, under 55% being singletons, with the ten largest covering 15% to 20%. Looked up from germline, CDR1 is WNHNN and CDR2 is SYGVQD (reference sequence). Trimming took off 2 bases at V and 8 bases at J, with 9 bases between the two ends. The CDR3 runs 12 residues. Isolation recovered at least 6.5 million PBMCs from every sample. Notes on this clonotype: No antigen is known for it.

Input material: blood. The clonotype was recovered from a woman in her sixties in good health. The V gene is TRBV10-1, the J gene TRBJ1-2; no reliable D call. CDR3 amino acids: CASSEGMGGYTF. Here the CDR3 DNA reads TGCGCCAGCAGTGAGGGAATGGGCGGCTACACCTTC.